Presented here are 22 T cell receptor beta chains from one specimen sequenced in a study of T cells in localized non-small cell lung cancer. Assay used: immunoSEQ multiplex PCR; TCRdb lists only in-frame clones, some missing. The data hold about 26,000 clones, with about 84% observed a single time. The sample here was peripheral blood, taken before any cancer treatment. Receptors were obtained from a man aged 35-75 years with stage III squamous cell lung carcinoma.

The chain employs TRBV4-1 and TRBJ1-2; tentative D call: TRBD1 (5 bases). This CDR3 has 14 residues. Trimming took 1 base from V and 8 from J, leaving 14 bases between them. Germline V lookup: CDR1 MGHRA, CDR2 YSYEKL. Here the CDR3 DNA reads TGCGCCAGCAGCCAAGGAAGAGGAGGGGACGGCTACACCTTC. Protein: CASSQGRGGDGYTF.

The rearrangement joins TRBV18 to TRBJ2-1, with D possibly being TRBD1 (5 bases). The CDR3 is made up of 14 amino acids. Germline V gives CDR1 KGHSH, CDR2 LQKENI. Between the trimmed V and J ends, which lost 4 bases and 0 bases, there was a span of 7 bases. Here the CDR3 DNA reads TGTGCCAGCTCACACCAGGGCTCCTACAATGAGCAGTTCTTC. This translates into CASSHQGSYNEQFF.

This chain connects TRBV19 to TRBJ1-5; D gene uncertain. The CDR3 spans 18 residues. Looked up from germline, CDR1 is LNHDA and CDR2 is SQIVND (reference sequence). Trimming stripped 5 bases from V and 0 bases from J, with 20 bases between. CDR3: CASSSVGLALFSNQPQHF. DNA for the CDR3: TGTGCCAGTAGTTCGGTAGGGCTCGCCCTTTTTAGCAATCAGCCCCAGCATTTT.

This clone is a singleton in its sample. This rearrangement joins TRBV5-4 to TRBJ2-1, with 7 bases matching TRBD1. Trimming cost V 4 bases and J 8 bases; bases outside gene matches: 9. In germline, CDR1 is SGHNT, CDR2 YYREEE (reference sequence). This CDR3 spans 14 amino acids. The CDR3 nucleotides read TGTGCCAGCAGCCTACTTCAGGGGGTGTATGAGCAGTTCTTC. It translates to CASSLLQGVYEQFF.

The chain couples TRBV9 to TRBJ2-3; D unclear. The CDR3 contains 14 residues. Per germline, CDR1 SGDLS and CDR2 YYNGEE. V was clipped by 3 bases and J by 2 bases, with 10 bases between them. The CDR3 here is CASSGLPDTDTQYF. The CDR3 bases are TGTGCCAGCAGCGGACTCCCGGACACAGATACGCAGTATTTT. Filled out from reference TRBV9 and TRBJ2-3, the complete variable domain reads DSGVTQTPKHLITATGQRVTLRCSPRSGDLSVYWYQQSLDQGLQFLIQYYNGEERAKGNILERFSAQQFPDLHSELNLSSLELGDSALYFCASSGLPDTDTQYFGPGTRLTVL.

In this sample, this clone turned up a few times. The rearrangement uses TRBV4-1 and TRBJ1-3; 9 bases are shared with TRBD1. J was trimmed by 2 bases and V by 1 base; bases with no gene match: 15. Germline lookup yields CDR1 MGHRA and CDR2 YSYEKL. The CDR3 is 20 residues long. The CDR3 is CASSQVLDRGGGGTGNTIYF. CDR3 DNA: TGCGCCAGCAGCCAAGTGCTGGACAGGGGAGGAGGGGGCACTGGAAACACCATATATTTT.

The rearrangement links TRBV18 to TRBJ1-2, with 7 bases matching TRBD1. CDR3 length: 13 residues. The junction had 4 bases not matched to a gene; V was cut back by 2 bases and J by 7 bases. From germline, CDR1 is KGHSH and CDR2 LQKENI. The CDR3 coding sequence is TGTGCCAGCTCACCAAGTACAGGGGTTGGCTACACCTTC. Translated, it gives CASSPSTGVGYTF.

The chain uses TRBV4-2 and TRBJ1-3; no clear D gene. CDR3 length: 17 amino acids. Germline CDR1 and CDR2: LGHNA and YNFKEQ. Trimming stripped 0 bases from V and 0 bases from J, with 12 bases between. CDR3 sequence (DNA): TGTGCCAGCAGCCAAGAAACCCGTCGAGACTCTGGAAACACCATATATTTT. Amino acids: CASSQETRRDSGNTIYF.

The chain links TRBV7-3 to TRBJ2-2, with D perhaps assigned TRBD1 or TRBD2 (5 bases each). The CDR3 is made up of 17 amino acids. The V gene's germline CDR1 is SGHTA and CDR2 FQGTGA. Trimming stripped 1 base from V and 3 bases from J, with 15 bases between. Here the CDR3 DNA reads TGTGCCAGCAGCTTAAATCCTCCAGGGCGGGACACCGGGGAGCTGTTTTTT. Its translation is CASSLNPPGRDTGELFF.

The chain has TRBV7-3 and TRBJ2-2; unclear D gene. Trimming cost V 1 base and J 8 bases, with 5 bases left between them. The CDR3 loop spans 12 amino acids. Looked up from germline, CDR1 is SGHTA and CDR2 is FQGTGA. The CDR3 protein is CASSLITGELFF. The CDR3, as DNA: TGTGCCAGCAGCTTAATAACGGGGGAGCTGTTTTTT.

The table lists this clone with a count of one. The chain recombines TRBV25-1 with TRBJ1-2; D is possibly TRBD1 (5 bases). The CDR3 consists of 14 residues. Trimming pared 5 bases from V and 5 bases from J, leaving 15 bases between. Per germline, CDR1 MGHDK and CDR2 SYGVNS. The CDR3 here is CASSLMGRDYGYTF. The CDR3 DNA follows: TGTGCCAGCAGTCTAATGGGGCGGGATTATGGCTACACCTTC.

V and J are TRBV5-1 and TRBJ2-5; D gene uncertain. Germline CDR1 reads SGHRS; CDR2 reads YFSETQ. Trimming shortened V by 5 bases and J by 4 bases, and 12 bases separated the two germline ends. The CDR3 totals 13 residues. The CDR3: CASSQGSTETQYF. Written as DNA, the CDR3 is TGCGCCAGCAGTCAAGGGTCCACAGAGACCCAGTACTTC.

The chain carries TRBV5-1 and TRBJ2-2, with 7 positions matching TRBD1. The V gene's germline CDR1 is SGHRS and CDR2 YFSETQ. The CDR3 totals 16 residues. J gave up 5 bases and V 2 bases, and 9 bases lay outside the gene matches. CDR3 coding DNA: TGCGCCAGCAGCTTTACTCCCGGGACAGAAACCGGGGAGCTGTTTTTT. Its translation: CASSFTPGTETGELFF. Complete variable domain (other parts from reference TRBV5-1 and TRBJ2-2): KAGVTQTPRYLIKTRGQQVTLSCSPISGHRSVSWYQQTPGQGLQFLFEYFSETQRNKGNFPGRFSGRQFSNSRSEMNVSTLELGDSALYLCASSFTPGTETGELFFGEGSRLTVL.

The chain employs TRBV19 and TRBJ1-5; D is perhaps TRBD1 (5 bases). The CDR3 runs 14 residues. Looked up from germline, CDR1 is LNHDA and CDR2 is SQIVND (reference sequence). V was trimmed by 4 bases and J by 6 bases, leaving 13 bases between them. The CDR3 spells CASSTNSGVQPQHF. CDR3 DNA sequence: TGTGCCAGTAGTACCAACTCGGGGGTTCAGCCCCAGCATTTT.

This clone has a handful of counts. CDR3: CASSPLAANTGELFF. CDR3 sequence (DNA): TGCGCCAGCAGCCCATTGGCGGCGAACACCGGGGAGCTGTTTTTT. This chain uses TRBV5-1 with TRBJ2-2; D is unresolved. Trimming shortened V by 4 bases and J by 0 bases, and 10 bases separated the two germline ends. CDR3 size: 15 residues. Germline V lookup: CDR1 SGHRS, CDR2 YFSETQ.

Here the CDR3 reads CASSLKPRTGPNTGELFF. As DNA, the CDR3 is TGTGCCAGCAGCTTAAAACCTAGGACAGGGCCGAACACCGGGGAGCTGTTTTTT. This sequence joins TRBV7-3 and TRBJ2-2; 8 nucleotides align to TRBD1. The CDR3 sequence is 18 residues long. The trim removed 1 base at V and 0 bases at J, leaving 7 bases unmatched. From germline, CDR1 is SGHTA and CDR2 FQGTGA.

This sequence joins TRBV29-1 and TRBJ2-5, with TRBD1 matching 10 bases. CDR1 SQVTM and CDR2 ANQGSEA come from the germline V gene. The junction had 8 bases not matched to a gene; V was cut back by 4 bases and J by 9 bases. The CDR3 length is 13 residues. This CDR3 is CSVGRQGAMAQYF. The CDR3 region has the DNA TGCAGCGTTGGACGACAGGGGGCGATGGCCCAGTACTTC. The entire variable domain, with the rest obtained from reference TRBV29-1 and TRBJ2-5, is as follows: SAVISQKPSRDICQRGTSLTIQCQVDSQVTMMFWYRQQPGQSLTLIATANQGSEATYESGFVIDKFPISRPNLTFSTLTVSNMSPEDSSIYLCSVGRQGAMAQYFGPGTRLLVL.

The V and J genes are TRBV10-1 and TRBJ1-3; no definite D call. Germline lookup yields CDR1 WNHNN and CDR2 SYGVQD (reference sequence). The CDR3 is 12 residues long. V dropped 5 bases and J dropped 2 bases, with 4 bases sitting between them. The CDR3, as DNA: TGCGCCAGCAGTTCGACTGGAAACACCATATATTTT. This sequence encodes CASSSTGNTIYF.

This clone was seen only once. The chain carries TRBV5-1 and TRBJ2-7; the match to TRBD2 covers 7 bases. CDR3 size: 16 residues. Germline-derived CDR1 and CDR2 are SGHRS and YFSETQ. V dropped 0 bases and J dropped 6; count of bases not matched to a gene: 12. The CDR3 sequence: CASSLGAGGGSGEQYF. In nucleotides, the CDR3 is TGCGCCAGCAGCTTGGGGGCTGGCGGGGGATCCGGCGAGCAGTACTTC.

This rearrangement joins TRBV5-6 to TRBJ2-7; the D gene is possibly TRBD1 (7 bases). There are 15 residues in the CDR3. From germline, CDR1 is SGHDT and CDR2 YYEEEE. The V and J ends lost 3 bases and 2 bases respectively, with 15 bases between them. CDR3 protein: CASSWGAQGTYEQYF. In nucleotides, the CDR3 is TGTGCCAGCAGCTGGGGGGCACAGGGGACCTACGAGCAGTACTTC.

The CDR3 is CASSSGGGRVIQHF. CDR3 DNA sequence: TGTGCCAGCAGCAGCGGGGGGGGGCGAGTGATCCAGCATTTT. The chain uses TRBV5-6 and TRBJ1-5; possibly TRBD1 for D (6 bases). Between the trimmed V and J ends, which lost 4 bases and 12 bases, there was a span of 20 bases. The CDR3 sequence is 14 residues long. Germline V gene lookup returns CDR1 SGHDT and CDR2 YYEEEE. The full variable domain, its missing parts supplied by reference TRBV5-6 and TRBJ1-5, is DAGVTQSPTHLIKTRGQQVTLRCSPKSGHDTVSWYQQALGQGPQFIFQYYEEEERQRGNFPDRFSGHQFPNYSSELNVNALLLGDSALYLCASSSGGGRVIQHFGDGTRLSIL.

The CDR3 region is CASSQDSRGKGPGANVLTF. The DNA for the CDR3 is TGCGCCAGCAGCCAAGATAGCCGGGGTAAGGGCCCTGGGGCCAACGTCCTGACTTTC. V gene TRBV4-1 combines with J gene TRBJ2-6, with a weak D call TRBD2 (5 bases). CDR3 length: 19 residues. Germline V lookup: CDR1 MGHRA, CDR2 YSYEKL. Between the trimmed V and J ends, which lost 0 bases and 2 bases, there was a span of 17 bases.